This TCR beta chain was recovered during a study of radiation and T cells in renal cell carcinoma. The study, taken as a whole, reports: Top tumor clonotypes rose in blood 2 weeks post-radiation, then contracted.

Data came from immunoSEQ multiplex PCR; TCRdb stores just in-frame clones and leaves some out. The table lists about 58,000 clones, around 77% of them singletons. The CDR3 extends over 15 amino acids. V was pared by 5 bases and J by 1 base, with 14 bases between. Germline CDR1 is SGHTA and CDR2 is FQGNSA. Described time point: blood 2 weeks post-SBRT. Noted treatment: 15 Gy SBRT to primary tumor, nephrectomy 4 weeks later. This clone was found once. The antigen remains undetermined. The gene calls are TRBV7-2 and TRBJ1-1; D is undetermined. The receptor comes from a man aged 55 to 70 with renal cell carcinoma. The source material was blood, sampled from a patient whose treatment included radiotherapy and nephrectomy. The CDR3 loop is CASSTTGPGNTEAFF. The CDR3 DNA follows: TGTGCCAGCAGCACTACGGGCCCGGGGAACACTGAAGCTTTCTTT. The full variable domain, rest sourced from reference TRBV7-2 and TRBJ1-1, is GAGVSQSPSNKVTEKGKDVELRCDPISGHTALYWYRQSLGQGLEFLIYFQGNSAPDKSGLPSDRFSAERTGGSVSTLTIQRTQQEDSAVYLCASSTTGPGNTEAFFGQGTRLTVV.